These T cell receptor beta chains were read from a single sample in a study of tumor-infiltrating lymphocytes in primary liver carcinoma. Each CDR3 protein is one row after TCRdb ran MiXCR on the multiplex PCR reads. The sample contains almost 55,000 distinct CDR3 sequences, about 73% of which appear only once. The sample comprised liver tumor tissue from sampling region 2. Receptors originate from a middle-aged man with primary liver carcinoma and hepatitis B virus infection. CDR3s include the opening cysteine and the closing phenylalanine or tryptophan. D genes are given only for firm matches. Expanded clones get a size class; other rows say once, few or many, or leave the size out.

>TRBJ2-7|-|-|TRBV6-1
CAGNVGTSGEQYF
TGTGCCGGCAATGTAGGGACCTCAGGCGAGCAGTACTTC
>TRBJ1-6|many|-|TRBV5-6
CASSQQGTLHF
TGTGCCAGCAGCCAACAAGGCACCCTCCACTTT
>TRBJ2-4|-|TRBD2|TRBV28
CASSSPWTSGKNIQYF
TGTGCCAGCAGTTCCCCCTGGACTAGCGGCAAAAACATCCAGTACTTC
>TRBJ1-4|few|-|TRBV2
CASSSTGPLGEKLFF
TGTGCCAGCAGTTCCACAGGGCCCCTAGGTGAAAAACTGTTTTTT
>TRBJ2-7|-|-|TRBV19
CASSFKQAPYEQYF
TGTGCCAGTAGTTTCAAACAGGCGCCTTACGAGCAGTACTTC
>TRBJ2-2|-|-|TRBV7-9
CASSLGTSTGGLFF
TGTGCCAGCAGCTTAGGGACAAGCACCGGGGGGCTGTTTTTT
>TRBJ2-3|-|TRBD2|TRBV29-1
CGVDGEAGIFADPQYF
TGCGGCGTTGACGGAGAAGCGGGAATTTTCGCAGATCCGCAGTATTTT
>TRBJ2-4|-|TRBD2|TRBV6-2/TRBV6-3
CASSPSGLGVSLAENIQYF
TGTGCAAGCAGTCCATCGGGACTAGGCGTCTCACTAGCCGAAAACATTCAGTACTTC
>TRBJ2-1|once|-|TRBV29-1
CSVEDPGSIYNEQFF
TGCAGCGTTGAAGATCCCGGGAGCATCTACAATGAGCAGTTCTTC
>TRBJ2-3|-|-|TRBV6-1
CASSGGSGTDMQYF
TGTGCCAGCAGTGGAGGGTCAGGCACAGATATGCAGTATTTT
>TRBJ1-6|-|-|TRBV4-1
CAGSQGDQRDSLLHF
TGCGCCGGCAGCCAAGGGGATCAGCGCGATTCACTCCTCCACTTT
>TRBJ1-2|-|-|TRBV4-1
CASSLTQGIDGYTF
TGTGCCAGTAGCCTAACCCAGGGGATTGATGGCTACACCTTC
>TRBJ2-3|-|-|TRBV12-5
CASSWGDTQYF
TGCGCTAGTAGCTGGGGCGATACGCAGTATTTT
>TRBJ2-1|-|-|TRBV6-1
CASTKGGLSSYNEQLF
TGTGCCAGCACCAAGGGTGGGCTCAGCTCCTACAATGAGCAGCTCTTC